This entry features one T cell receptor (beta chain) sequence. As yet, its antigen is unknown. Germline V gives CDR1 MGHDK, CDR2 SYGVNS. V shed 8 bases and J 10 bases; nucleotides not matched to a gene: 18. CDR3 size: 15 residues. This record belongs to a study of shared clonotypes between healthy human individuals. Study-level points and caveats: Represented diversity, genetic and exposure-history alike, was limited by few donors. Only blood samples were collected, and tissue repertoires likely differ.

The run depth of the assay was deep. TCRdb keeps only in-frame clones here, not all; method: immunoSEQ multiplex PCR. The table lists under 600,000 clones, 60% to 80% of them singletons, with roughly an eighth in the top ten. The unsorted samples took tens of millions of PBMCs to get genomic DNA. The chain carries TRBV25-1 and TRBJ2-3, with 7 nucleotides matching TRBD2. The source is a woman between 35 and 50 years old in good health. Some clones in this sample may be carry-over from other donors' samples. Sequencing was done on a sample of PBMCs. DNA of the CDR3: TGTGCCAGCGCCCGGGGAGGGATCCAACGGGTTGCGCAGTATTTT. Residues: CASARGGIQRVAQYF.